The 24 T cell receptor beta chains below come from one sample, sequenced in a study of T cell responses to AZD1222 COVID-19 vaccine. Method: immunoSEQ multiplex PCR; TCRdb's copy keeps in-frame clones and lacks some. The table lists 150,000 to 190,000 clones, 90% to 95% of them singletons. The specimen was peripheral blood, collected 28 days after the second AZD1222 dose. Receptors originate from an adult who received the AZD1222 COVID-19 vaccine.

This chain joins TRBV29-1 and TRBJ2-5; 13 nucleotides match TRBD2. CDR1 and CDR2 from the germline V gene are SQVTM and ANQGSEA. Unmatched junction bases numbered 2, after V lost 2 bases and J lost 2 bases. CDR3 size: 15 residues. The chain's CDR3 is CSVERTSGGQETQYF. The CDR3 DNA reads as TGCAGCGTTGAAAGGACTAGCGGGGGACAAGAGACCCAGTACTTC.

The chain employs TRBV7-9 and TRBJ1-1; a weak D match, TRBD1 (6 bases). CDR1 SEHNR and CDR2 FQNEAQ come from the germline V gene (reference sequence). The CDR3 has 15 amino acids. Deletions cut 3 bases from V and 0 bases from J, with 11 bases between. The CDR3 nucleotides read TGTGCCAGCAGCTTTTGGCAGGGGATGAACACTGAAGCTTTCTTT. Translating gives CASSFWQGMNTEAFF.

The J gene is TRBJ1-5, the V gene TRBV28; a weak D match, TRBD1 (5 bases). Trimming shortened V by 7 bases and J by 4 bases, and 17 bases separated the two germline ends. This CDR3 comprises 15 residues. CDR1 MDHEN and CDR2 SYDVKM come from the germline V gene. CDR3 sequence: CASIPAGPGNQPQHF. For the CDR3, the DNA is TGTGCCAGCATCCCGGCGGGGCCGGGTAATCAGCCCCAGCATTTT.

This chain links TRBV2 with TRBJ2-3; the D gene is possibly TRBD2 (5 bases). This CDR3 is built from 15 residues. Trimming took off 5 bases at V and 4 bases at J, with 16 bases between the two ends. Per germline, CDR1 SNHLY and CDR2 FYNNEI. The CDR3 bases are TGTGCCAGCAGTCCCCCAGCTAGCTACCCAGATACGCAGTATTTT. It is translated as CASSPPASYPDTQYF.

This chain links TRBV19 with TRBJ2-1; D gene unclear. V was trimmed by 5 bases and J by 5 bases, leaving 13 bases between them. This CDR3 region has 14 residues. The germline V gene encodes CDR1 LNHDA and CDR2 SQIVND (reference sequence). DNA for the CDR3: TGTGCCAGTAGTGCCCGGTACAGAGACAATGAGCAGTTCTTC. It encodes CASSARYRDNEQFF.

This clone was seen a handful of times. This chain uses TRBV2 with TRBJ2-3; 10 bases line up with TRBD1. Germline assignment: CDR1 SNHLY and CDR2 FYNNEI. Trimming took 6 bases from V and 3 from J; bases not matched to a gene: 6. CDR3 length: 15 amino acids. The DNA for the CDR3 is TGTGCCAGCAGCAGACAGGGGGCCAAAACAGATACGCAGTATTTT. Translating gives CASSRQGAKTDTQYF.

The CDR3 is CASSESGLAGSTGELFF. The CDR3 region has the DNA TGTGCCAGCAGCGAATCGGGACTAGCGGGATCTACCGGGGAGCTGTTTTTT. V usage is TRBV7-9 and J usage is TRBJ2-2, with 13 bases identical to TRBD2. The V gene's germline CDR1 is SEHNR and CDR2 FQNEAQ (reference sequence). This CDR3 has 17 amino acids. The V and J ends lost 5 bases and 5 bases, in that order; junction bases with no gene match: 8.

This chain joins TRBV18 and TRBJ1-5, with D uncertain. The ends were cut back, 4 bases at V and 3 bases at J, with 13 bases in the middle. The CDR3 loop spans 15 amino acids. CDR1 and CDR2 from the germline V gene are KGHSH and LQKENI. CDR3 residues: CASSQTGGVNQPQHF. In DNA form, the CDR3 reads TGTGCCAGCTCACAAACGGGCGGGGTCAATCAGCCCCAGCATTTT. Full variable domain (remainder filled in from reference TRBV18 and TRBJ1-5): NAGVMQNPRHLVRRRGQEARLRCSPMKGHSHVYWYRQLPEEGLKFMVYLQKENIIDESGMPKERFSAEFPKEGPSILRIQQVVRGDSAAYFCASSQTGGVNQPQHFGDGTRLSIL.

This chain links TRBV28 with TRBJ2-1; D is ambiguous. The V and J ends lost 6 bases and 5 bases respectively, with 11 bases between them. Germline CDR1 reads MDHEN; CDR2 reads SYDVKM. The CDR3 covers 13 residues. CDR3 bases: TGTGCCAGCAGACCCGACCCTAACAATGAGCAGTTCTTC. Encoded protein: CASRPDPNNEQFF.

This rearrangement joins TRBV7-6 to TRBJ1-5, with D possibly matching TRBD1 (5 bases). Trimming cost V 5 bases and J 2 bases, with 19 bases left between them. CDR3 length equals 17 residues. Per the germline V gene, CDR1 is SGHVS and CDR2 is FNYEAQ. CDR3 loop: CASSLTGQGSRNQPQHF. The CDR3 region has the DNA TGTGCCAGCAGCCTTACGGGGCAGGGTTCACGCAATCAGCCCCAGCATTTT.

The V gene is TRBV28, the J gene TRBJ2-7, with D possibly TRBD2 on 6 matching bases. Germline-derived CDR1 and CDR2 are MDHEN and SYDVKM. The ends were cut back, 4 bases at V and 4 bases at J, with 17 bases in the middle. CDR3 length equals 15 residues. CDR3 residues: CASSSRRRGKYEQYF. The CDR3 bases are TGTGCCAGCAGTTCTCGTCGGAGGGGAAAATACGAGCAGTACTTC.

The rearrangement links TRBV9 to TRBJ2-5, with TRBD2 matching 7 bases. In germline, CDR1 is SGDLS, CDR2 YYNGEE. After removal of 4 bases from V and 2 bases from J, the junction contained 11 bases not matched to a gene. The CDR3 is 16 residues long. The CDR3 DNA is TGTGCCAGCAGCACGAGCCTCCTTAGCGGGCAAGAGACCCAGTACTTC. Protein sequence: CASSTSLLSGQETQYF.

CDR3 amino acids: CSAWAGDGYTF. The CDR3 nucleotides are TGCAGCGCATGGGCAGGGGACGGCTACACCTTC. The chain uses TRBV29-1 and TRBJ1-2; possible D gene TRBD1, 6 bases. CDR1 and CDR2 (germline): SQVTM, ANQGSEA. The V end lost 7 bases, the J end lost 8 bases, and 14 bases lay between the germline ends. This CDR3 contains 11 residues.

Points on this clone: A junction boundary mismatches the germline segment, possibly from a read error. This rearrangement joins TRBV7-7 to TRBJ2-2, with D possibly being TRBD2 (6 bases). The V gene's germline CDR1 is SSHAT and CDR2 FNYEAQ (reference sequence). The CDR3 contains 17 residues. The CDR3 DNA is TGTGCTAGCAGCTTATCATCGGCGGGATCGAACACCGGGGAGCTGTTTTTT. Translated: CASSLSSAGSNTGELFF. Using reference TRBV7-7 and TRBJ2-2 for the parts outside the CDR3, the full variable domain is GAGVSQSPRYKVTKRGQDVTLRCDPISSHATLYWYQQALGQGPEFLTYFNYEAQPDKSGLPSDRFSAERPEGSISTLTIQRTEQRDSAMYRCASSLSSAGSNTGELFFGEGSRLTVL.

This clone was seen just once. The V gene is TRBV19, the J gene TRBJ2-2, with D uncertain. Germline V lookup: CDR1 LNHDA, CDR2 SQIVND (reference sequence). V was trimmed by 8 bases and J by 0 bases, leaving 7 bases between them. The CDR3 loop spans 13 amino acids. The CDR3 region is CASANPNTGELFF. CDR3 nucleotides: TGTGCCAGTGCCAATCCGAACACCGGGGAGCTGTTTTTT.

This chain joins TRBV25-1 and TRBJ2-2; 7 bases are a match to TRBD1. CDR3 length: 14 amino acids. J gave up 7 bases and V 4 bases, and 6 bases lay outside the gene matches. Germline V CDR1 and CDR2: MGHDK, SYGVNS. The CDR3: CASSGQGEDGELFF. DNA of the CDR3: TGTGCCAGCAGTGGACAGGGCGAGGACGGGGAGCTGTTTTTT.

This clone was picked up a small number of times. The genes are TRBV20-1 and TRBJ2-7; D is undetermined. The CDR3 runs to 11 residues. Germline V lookup: CDR1 DFQATT, CDR2 SNEGSKA (reference sequence). V dropped 3 bases and J dropped 6 bases, with 9 bases sitting between them. The CDR3 reads CSASGLREQYF. In DNA form, the CDR3 reads TGCAGTGCTAGTGGGCTCCGCGAGCAGTACTTC.

This chain uses TRBV6-1 with TRBJ1-1, with TRBD1 identical over 7 bases. V shed 2 bases, J shed 5 bases, and the junction held 11 bases outside the gene matches. Germline V gene sequence: CDR1 MNHNS, CDR2 SASEGT. There are 16 residues in the CDR3. Written as DNA, the CDR3 is TGTGCCAGCAGTGAACCTAGGCGGACAGGCAATACTGAAGCTTTCTTT. It encodes CASSEPRRTGNTEAFF.

Concerning this clone: The sample contains more than one DNA sequence encoding this CDR3. This chain uses TRBV5-1 with TRBJ2-1; 10 bases are shared with TRBD2. The CDR3 contains 14 residues. V was pared by 4 bases and J by 4 bases, with 2 bases of the junction left unmatched. The V gene's germline CDR1 is SGHRS and CDR2 YFSETQ. The CDR3 loop is CASSASGGYNEQFF. The CDR3 DNA sequence: TGCGCCAGCAGCGCTAGCGGGGGTTACAATGAGCAGTTCTTC.

The chain employs TRBV7-7 and TRBJ2-3, with TRBD1 matching 7 bases. Germline-derived CDR1 and CDR2 are SSHAT and FNYEAQ (reference sequence). Trimming removed 1 base from V and 6 bases from J; junction bases left unmatched: 10. CDR3 length equals 16 residues. The CDR3 is CASSLGQGPYGDTQYF. The CDR3 DNA sequence: TGTGCCAGCAGCTTAGGACAGGGACCATACGGGGATACGCAGTATTTT.

This clone was observed once. The V and J genes are TRBV7-8 and TRBJ1-6, with D tentatively TRBD1 (5 bases). In germline, CDR1 is SGHVS, CDR2 FQNEAQ. V lost 6 bases and J lost 10, with 13 bases in between. This CDR3 is 13 amino acids long. The CDR3 sequence: CASSFTGESPLHF. CDR3 sequence (DNA): TGTGCCAGCAGTTTCACAGGAGAATCACCCCTCCACTTT.

The rearrangement links TRBV30 to TRBJ1-3; possible D gene TRBD1, 5 bases. CDR1 is GTSNPN, CDR2 SVGIG, per germline (reference sequence). The CDR3 totals 14 residues. Trimming removed 5 bases at V and 6 bases at J, with 17 bases between. The chain's CDR3 is CAWGHHRSPNTIYF. CDR3 nucleotide sequence: TGTGCCTGGGGCCATCACAGGTCTCCAAACACCATATATTTT.

This chain connects TRBV18 to TRBJ1-1, with D uncertain. The V gene's germline CDR1 is KGHSH and CDR2 LQKENI. The length of the CDR3 is 15 residues. V lost 1 base and J lost 0, with 9 bases in between. The CDR3 region is CASSPRTTLNTEAFF. The CDR3 bases are TGTGCCAGCTCACCACGAACCACCTTGAACACTGAAGCTTTCTTT.

The gene calls are TRBV5-1 and TRBJ1-1, with a weak D call TRBD1 (5 bases). The V end lost 2 bases, the J end lost 4 bases, and 15 bases lay between the germline ends. Germline V CDR1 and CDR2: SGHRS, YFSETQ. This CDR3 comprises 15 residues. The CDR3 protein is CASSLGEIGGTEAFF. In nucleotides, the CDR3 is TGCGCCAGCAGCTTAGGGGAAATCGGGGGCACTGAAGCTTTCTTT.